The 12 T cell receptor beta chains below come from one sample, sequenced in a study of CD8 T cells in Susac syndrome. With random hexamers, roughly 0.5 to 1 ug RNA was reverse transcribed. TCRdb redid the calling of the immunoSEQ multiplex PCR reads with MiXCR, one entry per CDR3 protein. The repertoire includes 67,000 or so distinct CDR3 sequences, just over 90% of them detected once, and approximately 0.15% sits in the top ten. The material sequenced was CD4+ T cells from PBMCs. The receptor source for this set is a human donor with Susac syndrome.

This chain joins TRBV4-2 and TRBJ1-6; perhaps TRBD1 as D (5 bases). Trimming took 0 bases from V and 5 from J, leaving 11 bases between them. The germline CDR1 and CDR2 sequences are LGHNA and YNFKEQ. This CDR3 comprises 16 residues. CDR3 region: CASSQDRGGHNSPLHF. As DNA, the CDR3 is TGTGCCAGCAGCCAAGATAGGGGAGGCCATAATTCACCCCTCCACTTT.

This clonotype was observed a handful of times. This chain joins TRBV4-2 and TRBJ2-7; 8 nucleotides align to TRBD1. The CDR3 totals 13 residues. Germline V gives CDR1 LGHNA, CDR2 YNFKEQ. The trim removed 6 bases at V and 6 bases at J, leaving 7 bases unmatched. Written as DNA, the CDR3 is TGTGCCAGCAGGGCAACAGGGGGGAGCGAGCAGTACTTC. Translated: CASRATGGSEQYF.

The CDR3 sequence is CASSFFGRGYGYTF. Here the CDR3 DNA reads TGTGCCAGCAGTTTTTTTGGCAGGGGCTATGGCTACACCTTC. The chain links TRBV28 to TRBJ1-2; weak D call: TRBD1 (6 bases). CDR3 size: 14 residues. CDR1 and CDR2 (germline): MDHEN, SYDVKM. The V gene lost 3 bases and the J gene lost 4 bases, with 12 bases spanning the gap.

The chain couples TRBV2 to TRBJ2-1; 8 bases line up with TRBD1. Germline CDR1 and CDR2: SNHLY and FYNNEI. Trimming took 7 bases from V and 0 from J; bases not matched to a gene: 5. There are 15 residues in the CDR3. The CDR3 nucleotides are TGTGCCAGCACCAGACAGGGGAGCTCCTACAATGAGCAGTTCTTC. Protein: CASTRQGSSYNEQFF.

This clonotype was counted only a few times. The CDR3 DNA sequence: TGTGCCAGCAGCCGGACAAGCACCGGGGAGCTGTTTTTT. Translation gives CASSRTSTGELFF. This sequence joins TRBV3-1 and TRBJ2-2; D is perhaps TRBD1 (5 bases). The V and J ends lost 4 bases and 4 bases respectively, with 7 bases between them. Germline CDR1 reads LGHDT; CDR2 reads YNNKEL (reference sequence). There are 13 residues in the CDR3.

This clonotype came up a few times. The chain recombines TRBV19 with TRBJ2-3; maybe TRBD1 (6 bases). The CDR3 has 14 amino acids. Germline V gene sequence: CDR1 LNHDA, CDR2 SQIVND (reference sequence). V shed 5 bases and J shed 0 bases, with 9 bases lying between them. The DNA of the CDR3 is TGTGCCAGTAGTCGGGACACAAGCACAGATACGCAGTATTTT. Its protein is CASSRDTSTDTQYF.

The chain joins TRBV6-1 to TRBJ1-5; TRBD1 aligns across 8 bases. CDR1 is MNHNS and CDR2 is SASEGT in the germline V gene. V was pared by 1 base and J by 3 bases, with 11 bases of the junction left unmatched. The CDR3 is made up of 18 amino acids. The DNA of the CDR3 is TGTGCCAGCAGTGAAGGAGGAGGGTGGACAGGGAACAATCAGCCCCAGCATTTT. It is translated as CASSEGGGWTGNNQPQHF.

The CDR3 nucleotides are TGTGCCAGCAGCCCAAATCCAGCGGGGGTGGGAGATACGCAGTATTTT. Translation gives CASSPNPAGVGDTQYF. V is TRBV7-9 and J is TRBJ2-3, with 8 bases identical to TRBD2. Per the germline V gene, CDR1 is SEHNR and CDR2 is FQNEAQ (reference sequence). The CDR3 has 16 residues. V shed 5 bases, J shed 5 bases, and the junction held 12 bases outside the gene matches. Together with reference TRBV7-9 and TRBJ2-3, the CDR3 gives the full variable domain: DTGVSQNPRHKITKRGQNVTFRCDPISEHNRLYWYRQTLGQGPEFLTYFQNEAQLEKSRLLSDRFSAERPKGSFSTLEIQRTEQGDSAMYLCASSPNPAGVGDTQYFGPGTRLTVL.

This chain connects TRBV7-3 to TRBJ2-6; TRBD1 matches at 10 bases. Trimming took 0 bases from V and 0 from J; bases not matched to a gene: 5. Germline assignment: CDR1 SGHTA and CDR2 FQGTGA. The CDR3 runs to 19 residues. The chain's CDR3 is CASSLTGTGASSGANVLTF. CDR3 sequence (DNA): TGTGCCAGCAGCTTAACCGGGACAGGGGCGTCCTCTGGGGCCAACGTCCTGACTTTC.

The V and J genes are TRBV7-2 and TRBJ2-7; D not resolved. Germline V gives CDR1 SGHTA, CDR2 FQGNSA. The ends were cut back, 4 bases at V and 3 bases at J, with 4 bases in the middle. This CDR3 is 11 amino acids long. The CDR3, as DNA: TGTGCCAGCAGCTCCCTCTACGAGCAGTACTTC. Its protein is CASSSLYEQYF.

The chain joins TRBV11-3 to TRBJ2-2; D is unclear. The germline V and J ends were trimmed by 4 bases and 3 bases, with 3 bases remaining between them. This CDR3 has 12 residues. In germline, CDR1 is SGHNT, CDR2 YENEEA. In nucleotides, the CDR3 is TGTGCCAGCAGCTCTTACACCGGGGAGCTGTTTTTT. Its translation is CASSSYTGELFF.

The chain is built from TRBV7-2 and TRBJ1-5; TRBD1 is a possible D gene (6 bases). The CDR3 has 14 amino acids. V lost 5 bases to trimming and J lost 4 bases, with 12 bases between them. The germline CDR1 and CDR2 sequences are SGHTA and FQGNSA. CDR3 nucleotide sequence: TGTGCCAGCAGCCCGACGGGGGCAAATCAGCCCCAGCATTTT. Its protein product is CASSPTGANQPQHF. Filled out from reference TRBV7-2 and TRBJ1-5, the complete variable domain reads GAGVSQSPSNKVTEKGKDVELRCDPISGHTALYWYRQSLGQGLEFLIYFQGNSAPDKSGLPSDRFSAERTGGSVSTLTIQRTQQEDSAVYLCASSPTGANQPQHFGDGTRLSIL.